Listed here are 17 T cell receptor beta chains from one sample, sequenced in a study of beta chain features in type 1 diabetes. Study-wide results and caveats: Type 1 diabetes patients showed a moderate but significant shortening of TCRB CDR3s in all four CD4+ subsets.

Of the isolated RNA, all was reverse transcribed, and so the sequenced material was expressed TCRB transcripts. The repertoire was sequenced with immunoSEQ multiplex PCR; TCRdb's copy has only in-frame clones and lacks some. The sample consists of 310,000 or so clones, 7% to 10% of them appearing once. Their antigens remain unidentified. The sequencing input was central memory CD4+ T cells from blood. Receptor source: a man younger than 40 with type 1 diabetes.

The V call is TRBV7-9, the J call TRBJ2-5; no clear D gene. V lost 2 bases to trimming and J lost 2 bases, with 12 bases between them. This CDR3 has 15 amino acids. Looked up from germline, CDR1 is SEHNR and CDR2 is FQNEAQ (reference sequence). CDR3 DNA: TGTGCCAGCAGCTTAAGCCGGCAGCCACAAGAGACCCAGTACTTC. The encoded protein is CASSLSRQPQETQYF.

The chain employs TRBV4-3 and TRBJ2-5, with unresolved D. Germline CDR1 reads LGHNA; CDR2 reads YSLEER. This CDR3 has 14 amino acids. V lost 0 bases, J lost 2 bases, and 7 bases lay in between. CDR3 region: CASSQDPRQETQYF. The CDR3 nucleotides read TGCGCCAGCAGCCAAGATCCTAGGCAAGAGACCCAGTACTTC.

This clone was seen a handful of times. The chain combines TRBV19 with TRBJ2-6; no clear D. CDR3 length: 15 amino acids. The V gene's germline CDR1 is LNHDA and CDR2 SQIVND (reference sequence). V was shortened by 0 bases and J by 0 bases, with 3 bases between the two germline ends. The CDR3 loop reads CASSIEGSGANVLTF. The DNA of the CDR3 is TGTGCCAGTAGTATAGAGGGCTCTGGGGCCAACGTCCTGACTTTC.

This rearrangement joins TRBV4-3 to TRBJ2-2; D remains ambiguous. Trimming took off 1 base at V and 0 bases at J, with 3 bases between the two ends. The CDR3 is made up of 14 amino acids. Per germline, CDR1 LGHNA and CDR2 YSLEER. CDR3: CASSQGPNTGELFF. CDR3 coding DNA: TGCGCCAGCAGCCAAGGTCCGAACACCGGGGAGCTGTTTTTT.

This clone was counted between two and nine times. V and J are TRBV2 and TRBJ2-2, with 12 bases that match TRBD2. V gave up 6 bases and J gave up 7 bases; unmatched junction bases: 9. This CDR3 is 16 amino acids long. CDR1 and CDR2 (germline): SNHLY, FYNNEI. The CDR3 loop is CASRATSGGPGGELFF. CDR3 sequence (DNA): TGTGCCAGCAGAGCTACTAGCGGGGGGCCCGGCGGGGAGCTGTTTTTT.

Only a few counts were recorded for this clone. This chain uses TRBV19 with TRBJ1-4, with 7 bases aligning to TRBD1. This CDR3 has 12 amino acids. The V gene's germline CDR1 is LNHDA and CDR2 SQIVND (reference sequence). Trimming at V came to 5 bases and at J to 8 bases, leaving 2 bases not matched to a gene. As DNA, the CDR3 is TGTGCCAGTAGTGACAGGGACGAAAAACTGTTTTTT. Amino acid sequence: CASSDRDEKLFF.

Here the CDR3 DNA reads TGTGCCAGCAGCCTCAGGGGGTACGAGCAGTACTTC. Translated: CASSLRGYEQYF. The chain joins TRBV6-5 to TRBJ2-7; 7 bases agree with TRBD1. The CDR3 sequence is 12 residues long. V lost 6 bases, J lost 4 bases, and 3 bases stayed unmatched. The germline gives CDR1 MNHEY, CDR2 SVGAGI.

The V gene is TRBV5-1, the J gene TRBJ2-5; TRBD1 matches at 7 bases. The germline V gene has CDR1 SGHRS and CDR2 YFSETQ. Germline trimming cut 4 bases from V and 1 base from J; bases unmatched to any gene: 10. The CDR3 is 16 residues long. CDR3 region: CASSHRQGLTQETQYF. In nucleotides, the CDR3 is TGCGCCAGCAGCCACAGACAGGGTCTGACCCAAGAGACCCAGTACTTC.

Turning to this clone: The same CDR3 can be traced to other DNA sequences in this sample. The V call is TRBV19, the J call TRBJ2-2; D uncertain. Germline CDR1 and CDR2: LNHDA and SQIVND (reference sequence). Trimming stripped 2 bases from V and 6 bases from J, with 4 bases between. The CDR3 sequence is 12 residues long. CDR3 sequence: CASSISAGELFF. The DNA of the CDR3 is TGTGCCAGTAGTATAAGTGCCGGGGAGCTGTTTTTT.

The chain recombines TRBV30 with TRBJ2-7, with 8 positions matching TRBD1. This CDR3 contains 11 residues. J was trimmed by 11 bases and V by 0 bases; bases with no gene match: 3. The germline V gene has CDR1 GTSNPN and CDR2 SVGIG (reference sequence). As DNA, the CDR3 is TGTGCCTGGAGTGTACTGACAGGGGAGTACTTC. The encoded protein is CAWSVLTGEYF.

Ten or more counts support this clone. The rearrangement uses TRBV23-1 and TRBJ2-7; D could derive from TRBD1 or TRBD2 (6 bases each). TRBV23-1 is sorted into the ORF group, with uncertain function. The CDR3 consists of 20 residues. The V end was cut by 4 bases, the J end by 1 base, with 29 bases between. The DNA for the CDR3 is TGCGCCAGCAGTCGGGGGGTACGACAGGACCCCTTCTCCCCGTCCTACGAGCAGTACTTC. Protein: CASSRGVRQDPFSPSYEQYF.

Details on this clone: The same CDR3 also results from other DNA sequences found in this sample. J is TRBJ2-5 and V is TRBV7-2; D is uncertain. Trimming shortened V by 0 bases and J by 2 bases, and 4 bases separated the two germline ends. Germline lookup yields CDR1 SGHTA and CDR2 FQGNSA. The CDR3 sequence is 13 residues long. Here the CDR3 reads CASSLAPQETQYF. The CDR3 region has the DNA TGTGCCAGCAGCTTAGCCCCTCAAGAGACCCAGTACTTC.

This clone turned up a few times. As DNA, the CDR3 is TGTGCCAGCACCCCGGGCCTCCTCTCCTACGAGCAGTACTTC. Its translation is CASTPGLLSYEQYF. J is TRBJ2-5 and V is TRBV9; the D is unclear. TRBJ2-7 explains the end of the DNA better; the J call may be wrong. The CDR3 has 14 amino acids. Germline lookup yields CDR1 SGDLS and CDR2 YYNGEE.

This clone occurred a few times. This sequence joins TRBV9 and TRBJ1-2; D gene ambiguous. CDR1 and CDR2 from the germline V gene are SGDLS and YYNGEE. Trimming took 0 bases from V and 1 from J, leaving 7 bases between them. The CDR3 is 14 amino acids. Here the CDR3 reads CASSVAGSNYGYTF. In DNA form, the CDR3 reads TGTGCCAGCAGCGTAGCTGGAAGTAACTATGGCTACACCTTC.

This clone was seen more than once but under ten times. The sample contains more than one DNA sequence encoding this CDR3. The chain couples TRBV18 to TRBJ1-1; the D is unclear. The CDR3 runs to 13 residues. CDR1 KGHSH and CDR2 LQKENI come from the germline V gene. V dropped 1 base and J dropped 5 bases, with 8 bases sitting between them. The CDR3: CASSPLGGTEAFF. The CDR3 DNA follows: TGTGCCAGCTCACCACTCGGTGGGACTGAAGCTTTCTTT.

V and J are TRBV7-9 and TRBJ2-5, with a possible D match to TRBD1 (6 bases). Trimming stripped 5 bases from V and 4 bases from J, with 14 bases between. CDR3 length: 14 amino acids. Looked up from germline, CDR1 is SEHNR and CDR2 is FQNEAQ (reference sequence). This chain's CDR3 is CASSITGPAETQYF. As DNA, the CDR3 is TGTGCCAGCAGCATAACAGGGCCGGCAGAGACCCAGTACTTC.

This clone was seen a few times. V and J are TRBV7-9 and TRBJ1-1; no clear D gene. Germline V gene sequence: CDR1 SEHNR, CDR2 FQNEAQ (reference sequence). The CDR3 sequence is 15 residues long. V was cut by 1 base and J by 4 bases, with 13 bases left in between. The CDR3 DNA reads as TGTGCCAGCAGCTTAGATCAGTCTTGGGCCACTGAAGCTTTCTTT. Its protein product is CASSLDQSWATEAFF.